The 25 T cell receptor beta chains below come from one sample, sequenced in a study of CD8 T cells in ankylosing spondylitis. Each CDR3 protein is one row after TCRdb ran MiXCR on the 5' RACE reads. The sample contains roughly 370,000 distinct CDR3 sequences, more than 20% of which appear only once. Their antigens are not known. Findings and limits, study-wide: Eight highly homologous variants formed a TCR beta motif that appeared characteristic of ankylosing spondylitis blood.

The sequenced sample was blood, either unsorted or a sorted T cell fraction (not recorded which). Receptors were obtained from a male donor with ankylosing spondylitis.

This sequence joins TRBV5-6 and TRBJ2-3, with 9 bases matching TRBD2. There are 17 residues in the CDR3. V lost 1 base, J lost 2 bases, and 8 bases stayed unmatched. CDR1 is SGHDT and CDR2 is YYEEEE in the germline V gene. As DNA, the CDR3 is TGTGCCAGCAGCTTGTACGGGACTAGCCCCAACACAGATACGCAGTATTTT. Translation gives CASSLYGTSPNTDTQYF.

V usage is TRBV9 and J usage is TRBJ2-1, with 7 bases aligning to TRBD2. The V and J ends lost 0 bases and 5 bases, in that order; junction bases with no gene match: 8. Per the germline V gene, CDR1 is SGDLS and CDR2 is YYNGEE. The CDR3 contains 16 residues. Here the CDR3 reads CASSVALRETDNEQFF. CDR3 DNA: TGTGCCAGCAGCGTAGCTCTGCGGGAGACCGACAATGAGCAGTTCTTC.

There are many counts of this clonotype. The rearrangement uses TRBV7-2 and TRBJ1-5; D is possibly TRBD1 (5 bases). Germline V lookup: CDR1 SGHTA, CDR2 FQGNSA. The V and J ends lost 4 bases and 7 bases respectively, with 14 bases between them. CDR3 length equals 14 residues. The chain's CDR3 is CASSSQGRGQPQHF. The DNA of the CDR3 is TGTGCCAGCAGCTCTCAGGGACGGGGACAGCCCCAGCATTTT. Full variable domain (remainder filled in from reference TRBV7-2 and TRBJ1-5): GAGVSQSPSNKVTEKGKDVELRCDPISGHTALYWYRQSLGQGLEFLIYFQGNSAPDKSGLPSDRFSAERTGGSVSTLTIQRTQQEDSAVYLCASSSQGRGQPQHFGDGTRLSIL.

The chain joins TRBV29-1 to TRBJ2-5; 9 bases are a match to TRBD2. The CDR3 is 13 amino acids. Germline V gene data show CDR1 as SQVTM and CDR2 as ANQGSEA. V dropped 5 bases and J dropped 4; count of bases not matched to a gene: 5. This chain's CDR3 is CSVSAGGPETQYF. The CDR3 nucleotides are TGCAGCGTTAGTGCGGGAGGGCCAGAGACCCAGTACTTC.

This clonotype occurred a few times. The rearrangement joins TRBV29-1 to TRBJ2-5; D uncertain. The V end was cut by 3 bases, the J end by 0 bases, with 11 bases between. Germline V gene lookup returns CDR1 SQVTM and CDR2 ANQGSEA. The CDR3 covers 14 residues. Here the CDR3 reads CSVDSYNDQETQYF. Here the CDR3 DNA reads TGCAGCGTTGATTCGTACAACGACCAAGAGACCCAGTACTTC.

This CDR3 reads CASSDSSGSFNEQFF. Here the CDR3 DNA reads TGTGCCAGCAGTGATTCTAGCGGGAGTTTCAATGAGCAGTTCTTC. The chain employs TRBV2 and TRBJ2-1; 10 nucleotides align to TRBD2. The CDR3 length is 15 residues. CDR1 SNHLY and CDR2 FYNNEI come from the germline V gene. Trimming took 3 bases from V and 6 from J; bases not matched to a gene: 5.

This rearrangement joins TRBV28 to TRBJ2-4; TRBD2 aligns across 11 bases. V shed 5 bases, J shed 6 bases, and the junction held 6 bases outside the gene matches. CDR1 and CDR2 from the germline V gene are MDHEN and SYDVKM. The CDR3 contains 15 residues. CDR3 coding DNA: TGTGCCAGCAGTCGTAGCGGGAGGGCCCGAAACATTCAGTACTTC. Encoded protein: CASSRSGRARNIQYF.

This clonotype was seen more than once but under ten times. The chain uses TRBV7-9 and TRBJ1-2; 8 bases align to TRBD1. With 1 base clipped from V and 8 bases from J, the junction kept 6 bases outside the gene matches. Germline V CDR1 and CDR2: SEHNR, FQNEAQ (reference sequence). The CDR3 is 14 amino acids. The CDR3 DNA follows: TGTGCCAGCAGCTTAGGGACAGGGACGATGGGCTACACCTTC. Translating it yields CASSLGTGTMGYTF. The full variable domain, completed using reference TRBV7-9 and TRBJ1-2, is DTGVSQNPRHKITKRGQNVTFRCDPISEHNRLYWYRQTLGQGPEFLTYFQNEAQLEKSRLLSDRFSAERPKGSFSTLEIQRTEQGDSAMYLCASSLGTGTMGYTFGSGTRLTVV.

This chain connects TRBV3-1 to TRBJ2-5; 7 bases map to TRBD2. The CDR3 runs 15 residues. Germline V gene lookup returns CDR1 LGHDT and CDR2 YNNKEL (reference sequence). The ends lost 3 bases at V and 5 bases at J; junction bases unmatched: 9. The CDR3 is CASSQVRGSFETQYF. The CDR3 DNA reads TGTGCCAGCAGCCAGGTTCGCGGGAGTTTTGAGACCCAGTACTTC.

The chain recombines TRBV3-1 with TRBJ1-2, with a possible D match to TRBD1 (6 bases). Germline CDR1 and CDR2: LGHDT and YNNKEL (reference sequence). The CDR3 extends over 14 amino acids. Trimming left V 1 base short and J 7 bases short, with 13 bases between. Written as DNA, the CDR3 is TGTGCCAGCAGCCAAGTTCAGGGGCGCGGTGGCTACACCTTC. Protein product: CASSQVQGRGGYTF.

The V and J genes are TRBV11-3 and TRBJ2-7; D possibly corresponds to TRBD1 (5 bases). This CDR3 is built from 15 residues. V lost 1 base to trimming and J lost 2 bases, with 12 bases between them. Germline CDR1 is SGHNT and CDR2 is YENEEA. As DNA, the CDR3 is TGTGCCAGCAGCTTAGGGGGCCTGCCCACCTACGAGCAGTACTTC. Encoded protein: CASSLGGLPTYEQYF.

This clonotype was picked up many times. The V and J genes are TRBV6-5 and TRBJ2-1; 9 nucleotides align to TRBD2. Germline CDR1 MNHEY, CDR2 SVGAGI. J gave up 3 bases and V 4 bases, and 1 base lay outside the gene matches. CDR3 length: 14 residues. The CDR3 protein is CASSSREGYNEQFF. The CDR3 DNA reads TGTGCCAGCAGTTCGCGGGAGGGCTACAATGAGCAGTTCTTC.

This clonotype has a handful of counts. This rearrangement joins TRBV28 to TRBJ1-3; D remains unclear. This CDR3 has 12 amino acids. V gave up 6 bases and J gave up 4 bases, with 7 bases separating them. Germline V CDR1 and CDR2: MDHEN, SYDVKM. The CDR3 sequence is CASRDYGNTIYF. CDR3 in DNA: TGTGCCAGCAGGGACTACGGAAACACCATATATTTT.

The chain uses TRBV21-1 and TRBJ2-7; the table's D call of TRBD1 was not tested on the DNA. TRBV21-1 is marked as a pseudogene. This CDR3 spans 16 amino acids. CDR3 in DNA: TGTGCCAGCAGCGAAAAGCCGGGACAGGGGGCCTACGAGCAGTACTTC. Its translation is CASSEKPGQGAYEQYF.

The table lists this clonotype with a few counts. V is TRBV20-1 and J is TRBJ2-1; no reliable D call. This CDR3 contains 17 residues. The V and J ends lost 3 bases and 2 bases respectively, with 20 bases between them. Germline loops: CDR1 DFQATT, CDR2 SNEGSKA (reference sequence). The CDR3 sequence is CSAREWVGQSPYNEQFF. The CDR3 region has the DNA TGCAGTGCTAGGGAGTGGGTTGGCCAATCCCCCTACAATGAGCAGTTCTTC.

This clonotype was observed a few times. V is TRBV11-2 and J is TRBJ2-3; maybe TRBD1 (5 bases). The V gene's germline CDR1 is SGHAT and CDR2 FQNNGV. The length of the CDR3 is 14 residues. Between the trimmed V and J ends, which lost 1 base and 8 bases, there was a span of 13 bases. In nucleotides, the CDR3 is TGTGCCAGCAGCTTAGGAGCATCAGGGCGTACGCAGTATTTT. Translated: CASSLGASGRTQYF.

The chain uses TRBV10-3 and TRBJ2-1, with 9 bases matching TRBD2. The CDR3 length is 15 residues. Trimming cost V 0 bases and J 10 bases; bases outside gene matches: 7. Germline lookup yields CDR1 ENHRY and CDR2 SYGVKD. In DNA, the CDR3 is TGTGCCATCAGTGAGTCTCCTAGCGGGACCCAGGAGCAGTTCTTC. This encodes CAISESPSGTQEQFF.

This clonotype came up a few times. V and J are TRBV18 and TRBJ2-4; 11 bases map to TRBD1. Looked up from germline, CDR1 is KGHSH and CDR2 is LQKENI. There are 11 residues in the CDR3. Trimming removed 6 bases from V and 15 bases from J; junction bases left unmatched: 4. The DNA for the CDR3 is TGTGCCAGCTCGCCCGGGACAGGGGGGTACTTC. This gives the protein CASSPGTGGYF.

The rearrangement joins TRBV24-1 to TRBJ2-2; D call uncertain. CDR1 KGHDR and CDR2 SFDVKD come from the germline V gene. The length of the CDR3 is 14 residues. The V gene lost 1 base and the J gene lost 5 bases, with 7 bases spanning the gap. The CDR3 DNA is TGTGCCACCAGTGATTTTTGGGGAACCGGGGAGCTGTTTTTT. Residues: CATSDFWGTGELFF.

This chain's CDR3 is CASSSLRIAYEQFF. In DNA form, the CDR3 reads TGTGCCAGCAGCTCATTGAGGATAGCCTATGAGCAGTTCTTC. This rearrangement joins TRBV3-1 to TRBJ2-1; no reliable D call. Trimming shortened V by 5 bases and J by 8 bases, and 16 bases separated the two germline ends. Germline V lookup: CDR1 LGHDT, CDR2 YNNKEL (reference sequence). The CDR3 runs 14 residues.

This clonotype turned up a few times. CDR3 DNA: TGTGCCATCAGCCCCCTGCAGGGCAGAGCTTTCTTT. It is translated as CAISPLQGRAFF. The chain carries TRBV10-3 and TRBJ1-1; tentatively, D is TRBD1 (5 bases). The CDR3 covers 12 residues. Per germline, CDR1 ENHRY and CDR2 SYGVKD. V was shortened by 6 bases and J by 10 bases, with 15 bases between the two germline ends.

This clonotype was seen only a few times. The chain is built from TRBV7-9 and TRBJ2-2; TRBD1 is a possible D gene (6 bases). Germline CDR1 is SEHNR and CDR2 is FQNEAQ (reference sequence). The V gene lost 5 bases and the J gene lost 4 bases, with 14 bases spanning the gap. The CDR3 runs to 15 residues. The CDR3 DNA reads as TGTGCCAGCAGCCCCCCCAGGGGCGGCACCGGGGAGCTGTTTTTT. It specifies CASSPPRGGTGELFF.

This clonotype was counted ten times or more. The rearrangement links TRBV7-2 to TRBJ2-2, with D perhaps matching TRBD2 (6 bases). V was cut by 3 bases and J by 4 bases, with 9 bases left in between. CDR3 length: 14 residues. In germline, CDR1 is SGHTA, CDR2 FQGNSA. The CDR3 DNA sequence: TGTGCCAGCAGCTTGGCGGGATCCACCGGGGAGCTGTTTTTT. It translates to CASSLAGSTGELFF.

This clonotype was seen a handful of times. The chain recombines TRBV5-1 with TRBJ2-2; D might be TRBD1 or TRBD2, each matching 5 bases. With 8 bases removed from V and 0 bases from J, the gap between germline ends came to 20 bases. Germline values: CDR1 SGHRS, CDR2 YFSETQ. The CDR3 has 17 residues. This chain's CDR3 is CASLWGPGSANTGELFF. Here the CDR3 DNA reads TGCGCCAGTCTGTGGGGACCCGGGTCCGCGAACACCGGGGAGCTGTTTTTT.

This clonotype appeared a few times. The V and J genes are TRBV10-3 and TRBJ2-1, with D maybe TRBD2 (6 bases). CDR1 and CDR2 (germline): ENHRY, SYGVKD. V gave up 3 bases and J gave up 6 bases, with 15 bases separating them. This CDR3 contains 15 residues. The CDR3 DNA sequence: TGTGCCATCAGTGATTGGACTACTCGGGTCAATGAGCAGTTCTTC. Protein product: CAISDWTTRVNEQFF.